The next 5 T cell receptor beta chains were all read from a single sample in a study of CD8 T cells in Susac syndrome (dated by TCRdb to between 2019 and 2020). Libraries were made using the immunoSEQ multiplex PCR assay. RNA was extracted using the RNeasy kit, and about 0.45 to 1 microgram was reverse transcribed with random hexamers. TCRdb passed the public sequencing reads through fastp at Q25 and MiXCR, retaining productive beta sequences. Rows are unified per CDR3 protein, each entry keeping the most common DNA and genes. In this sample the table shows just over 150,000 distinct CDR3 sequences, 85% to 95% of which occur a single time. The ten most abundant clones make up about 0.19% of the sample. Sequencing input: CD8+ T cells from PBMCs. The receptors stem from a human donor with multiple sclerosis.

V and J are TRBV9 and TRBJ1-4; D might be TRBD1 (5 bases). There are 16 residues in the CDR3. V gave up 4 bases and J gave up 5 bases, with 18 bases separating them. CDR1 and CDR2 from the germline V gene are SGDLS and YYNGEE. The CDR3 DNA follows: TGTGCCAGCAGCCCGCGGCACGGGGCCAGAAATGAAAAACTGTTTTTT. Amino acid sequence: CASSPRHGARNEKLFF.

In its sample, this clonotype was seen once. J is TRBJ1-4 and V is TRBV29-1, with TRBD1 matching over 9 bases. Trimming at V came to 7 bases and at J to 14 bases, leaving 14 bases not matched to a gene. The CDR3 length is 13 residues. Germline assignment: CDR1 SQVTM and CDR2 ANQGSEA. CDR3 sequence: CSAREQGAHLLFF. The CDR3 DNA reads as TGCAGCGCTAGGGAACAGGGGGCCCATTTGCTGTTTTTT.

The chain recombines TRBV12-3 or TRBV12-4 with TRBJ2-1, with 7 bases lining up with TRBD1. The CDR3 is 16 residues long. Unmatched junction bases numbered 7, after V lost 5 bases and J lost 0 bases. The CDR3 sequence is CASSPRDSFSYNEQFF. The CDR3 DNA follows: TGTGCCAGCAGTCCTAGGGACAGCTTCTCCTACAATGAGCAGTTCTTC.

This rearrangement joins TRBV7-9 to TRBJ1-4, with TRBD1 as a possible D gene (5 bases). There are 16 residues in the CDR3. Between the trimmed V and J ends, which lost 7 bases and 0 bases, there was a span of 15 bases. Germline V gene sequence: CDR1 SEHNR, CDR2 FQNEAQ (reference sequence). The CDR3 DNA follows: TGTGCCAGCATCAAGGCAAAGGGGCCAACTAATGAAAAACTGTTTTTT. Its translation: CASIKAKGPTNEKLFF.

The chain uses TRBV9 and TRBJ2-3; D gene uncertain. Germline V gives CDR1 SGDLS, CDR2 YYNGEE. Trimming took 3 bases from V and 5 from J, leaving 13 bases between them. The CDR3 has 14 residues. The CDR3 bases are TGTGCCAGCAGCGGGCCCTCTAGGGTAGATACGCAGTATTTT. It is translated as CASSGPSRVDTQYF.